This T cell receptor (beta chain) was captured in a study of beta chain features in type 1 diabetes. The study's findings and limits: There was a moderate but significant shortening of TCRB CDR3s in all four CD4+ subsets of Type 1 diabetes patients.

About this clone: What it binds is unknown.

V gave up 5 bases and J gave up 0 bases, with 17 bases separating them. There are 18 residues in the CDR3. Looked up from germline, CDR1 is SEHNR and CDR2 is FQNEAQ (reference sequence). The isolated RNA, all of it, was reverse transcribed, so expressed TCRB transcripts were what got sequenced. Libraries were prepared by immunoSEQ multiplex PCR; TCRdb keeps only in-frame clonotypes and omits some of them. The data hold 600,000 to 700,000 clones, with over 10% observed a single time. The sample was naive CD4+ T cells from blood. The rearrangement uses TRBV7-9 and TRBJ1-6, with D uncertain. This TCR was recovered from a man aged 30 to 45 with type 1 diabetes. The CDR3 region has the DNA TGTGCCAGCAGCCAGAGGCGCGGGTCAAGCTCCTATAATTCACCCCTCCACTTT. Protein: CASSQRRGSSSYNSPLHF.